The source of this T cell receptor (beta chain) is a study of metastatic and nonmetastatic thyroid tumors. Whole-study context: Repertoires were compared across blood and tumor or nodule tissue from malignant and benign thyroid patients.

V gave up 5 bases and J gave up 3 bases, with 16 bases separating them. CDR1 MNHNS and CDR2 SASEGT come from the germline V gene. The CDR3 is 15 residues long. By share, this clone counts as medium-sized. TCRdb re-called clones via MiXCR from the PCR reads. The data show over 20,000 clones, around 10% seen once. All patients were treatment-naive before thyroid surgery. Sequenced input: blood. This clonotype was sampled from a female donor with papillary thyroid cancer or a benign thyroid nodule (not recorded which). Some clones in this sample may be carry-over from other donors' samples. The chain is built from TRBV6-1 and TRBJ1-2, with D perhaps TRBD1 (5 bases). Here the CDR3 DNA reads TGTGCCAGCAGTCCTAAGGAAGGGGAGGACTATGGCTACACCTTC. This codes for CASSPKEGEDYGYTF.